This TCR beta chain appears in the sequencing data of a study of blood T cell repertoires in COVID-19. Study context: Samples taken during acute and convalescent COVID-19 were collected in the United States, Italy and Spain.

Assay used: immunoSEQ multiplex PCR; TCRdb lists only in-frame clones, some missing. Here the sample spans about 85,000 clones, 90% being singletons. This CDR3 spans 15 amino acids. V shed 6 bases, J shed 7 bases, and the junction held 17 bases outside the gene matches. CDR1 is SQVTM, CDR2 ANQGSEA, per germline. This chain links TRBV29-1 with TRBJ2-7; TRBD1 aligns across 8 bases. The specimen was peripheral blood. This TCR was sampled from a woman aged 80 or older with active or convalescent COVID-19. The CDR3 coding sequence is TGCAGCGTCCTAAGGGTCCAGGGGGCGCTGGGGGAGCAGTACTTC. The encoded protein is CSVLRVQGALGEQYF.